The clone carrying this TCR beta chain was observed many times. Its specificity is not known. This sample stems from a study of regulatory T cells in long-lasting Graves disease. Time point denoted: newly diagnosed GD, antithyroid drugs for less than 3 months. Making the TCR library involved RNA that had been extracted from PBMCs. The guidelines of the American Thyroid Association were the basis for diagnosing Graves' disease. Study results and caveats: Having only a small sample size may have limited accuracy.

CDR3-region Arm-PCR and iRepertoire HTBI primers produced the TCR beta libraries. TCRdb fed the multiplex PCR reads into MiXCR, producing one record per CDR3 protein. The table has 300,000 to 400,000 distinct CDR3 sequences, 18% seen once. Germline V CDR1 and CDR2: KGHDR, SFDVKD. V shed 7 bases and J shed 2 bases, with 15 bases lying between them. CDR3 length: 15 residues. The clonotype comes from a female donor with Graves disease. The chain combines TRBV24-1 with TRBJ2-3; D could derive from TRBD1 or TRBD2 (5 bases each). Specimen: peripheral blood mononuclear cells (PBMCs), collected at new diagnosis, from a patient treated with antithyroid drugs. The CDR3 sequence is CATSEPYGATDTQYF. The CDR3 DNA is TGTGCCACCAGCGAACCCTACGGGGCCACAGATACGCAGTATTTT.